One sample yielded the 3 T cell receptor beta chains listed below, sequenced in a study of blood T cell repertoires in COVID-19. This table comes from immunoSEQ multiplex PCR, and its TCRdb copy is limited to in-frame clones, with some not included. The repertoire holds roughly 99,000 clones, about 91% seen once, with 6.5% to 7% in the top ten. The sample comprised peripheral blood. The receptor source for this set is a man aged 50-60 years with active or convalescent COVID-19.

The rearrangement joins TRBV6-2 or TRBV6-3 to TRBJ2-2, with 8 bases fitting TRBD2. The CDR3 runs 15 residues. In germline, CDR1 is MNHEY, CDR2 SVGEGT. Trimming at V came to 4 bases and at J to 3 bases, leaving 4 bases not matched to a gene. CDR3 sequence: CASSSTSADTGELFF. CDR3 coding DNA: TGTGCCAGCAGTTCGACTAGCGCGGACACCGGGGAGCTGTTTTTT.

The chain is built from TRBV29-1 and TRBJ2-2, with 7 bases aligning to TRBD2. This CDR3 contains 15 residues. Losses at the gene ends were 6 bases for V and 3 bases for J; bases not matched to a gene: 10. CDR1 and CDR2 (germline): SQVTM, ANQGSEA. The CDR3 DNA follows: TGCAGCGTAAGGATTCCACGGGGGGACACCGGGGAGCTGTTTTTT. Translating it yields CSVRIPRGDTGELFF.

The rearrangement links TRBV6-5 to TRBJ2-7; maybe TRBD1 (5 bases). Trimming left V 8 bases short and J 5 bases short, with 19 bases between. Germline V CDR1 and CDR2: MNHEY, SVGAGI. This CDR3 region has 14 residues. CDR3 DNA sequence: TGTGCCAGCCGGTACGACAGACAGTATGACGAGCAGTACTTC. Residues: CASRYDRQYDEQYF.